This T cell receptor (beta chain) was captured in a study of Graves' ophthalmopathy and Graves' hyperthyroidism. Germline V gene data show CDR1 as SQVTM and CDR2 as ANQGSEA. V was pared by 3 bases and J by 0 bases, with 8 bases between. The CDR3 consists of 13 residues. Findings and limits, study-wide: Most expanded clonotypes from thyroid (those above 0.001 frequency) were also found in blood. Prediction of ophthalmopathy progression reached 70.59% sensitivity and approximately 75% specificity.

The sequenced template was RNA, covering the TCR beta CDR3 region. Second-round multiplex PCR came after a first-round RT-PCR that employed HTBI primers. TCRdb independently ran MiXCR on the multiplex PCR reads; one entry per CDR3 protein. The sample yields some 250,000 distinct CDR3 sequences, 40% to 50% seen once. This clonotype came up many times. Antigen specificity is unknown. This chain links TRBV29-1 with TRBJ1-1, with D perhaps matching TRBD1 (5 bases). The source of this sequence is an adult man with Graves' ophthalmopathy. The sequenced sample was peripheral blood. The CDR3 coding sequence is TGCAGCGTTGATGAGGGGATGAACACTGAAGCTTTCTTT. It codes for CSVDEGMNTEAFF.